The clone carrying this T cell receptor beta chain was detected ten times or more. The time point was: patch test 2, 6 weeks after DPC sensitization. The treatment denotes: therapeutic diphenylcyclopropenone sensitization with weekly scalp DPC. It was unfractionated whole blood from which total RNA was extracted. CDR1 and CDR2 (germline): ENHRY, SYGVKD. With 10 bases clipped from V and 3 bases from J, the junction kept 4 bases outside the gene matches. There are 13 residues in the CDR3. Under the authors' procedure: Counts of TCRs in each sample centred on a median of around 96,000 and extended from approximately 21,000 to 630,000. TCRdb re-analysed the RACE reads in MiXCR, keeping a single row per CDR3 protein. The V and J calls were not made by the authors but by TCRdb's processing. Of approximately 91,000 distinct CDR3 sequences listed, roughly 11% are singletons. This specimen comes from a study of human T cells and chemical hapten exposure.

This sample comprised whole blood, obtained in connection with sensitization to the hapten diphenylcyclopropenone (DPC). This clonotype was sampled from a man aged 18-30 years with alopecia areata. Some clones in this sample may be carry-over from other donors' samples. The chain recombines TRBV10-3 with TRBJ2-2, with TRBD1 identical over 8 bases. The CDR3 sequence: CASGQGDTGELFF. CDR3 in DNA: TGTGCCAGCGGACAGGGTGACACCGGGGAGCTGTTTTTT.